What follows are 7 T cell receptor beta chains derived from one specimen sequenced in a study of CD8 T cell repertoires and HIV-1 epitope variants. Assay: immunoSEQ multiplex PCR; the TCRdb copy retains only in-frame clones and omits some. The table records 80,000 to 95,000 clones, roughly 80% of them present only once. Source material: uncultured baseline CD8+ T cells from peripheral blood mononuclear cells (PBMCs). Receptors were obtained from a male donor with HIV.

The genes are TRBV15 and TRBJ1-1; D is unresolved. This CDR3 is 14 amino acids long. Deletions cut 0 bases from V and 1 base from J, with 6 bases between. CDR1 is LNHNV and CDR2 is YYDKDF in the germline V gene (reference sequence). CDR3 DNA: TGTGCCACCAGCAGAGATGGGCGGAACACTGAAGCTTTCTTT. This gives the protein CATSRDGRNTEAFF.

This chain links TRBV9 with TRBJ2-5, with D hard to call. Germline V CDR1 and CDR2: SGDLS, YYNGEE. Trimming took off 0 bases at V and 2 bases at J, with 8 bases between the two ends. This CDR3 has 14 residues. The CDR3 nucleotides are TGTGCCAGCAGCGTAGGACTGGTGCAAGAGACCCAGTACTTC. This translates into CASSVGLVQETQYF.

This clone was picked up a small number of times. The chain links TRBV28 to TRBJ1-5, with 8 bases identical to TRBD1. With V trimmed by 6 bases and J by 5 bases, 9 bases remained unmatched. Germline lookup yields CDR1 MDHEN and CDR2 SYDVKM. This CDR3 comprises 15 residues. DNA for the CDR3: TGTGCCAGCAGCGCGACAGGGGCTTTCGATCAGCCCCAGCATTTT. Its translation is CASSATGAFDQPQHF.

This chain connects TRBV6-6 to TRBJ2-7; the D is unclear. Germline loops: CDR1 MNHNY, CDR2 SVGAGI (reference sequence). This CDR3 is 14 amino acids long. V lost 2 bases, J lost 2 bases, and 10 bases lay in between. Here the CDR3 DNA reads TGTGCCAGCAGTTACGGTAGTTTGGCCTACGAGCAGTACTTC. Amino acids: CASSYGSLAYEQYF.

This clone was seen more than once but under ten times. V is TRBV6-4 and J is TRBJ2-7, with 7 bases fitting TRBD1. Germline CDR1 reads MRHNA; CDR2 reads SNTAGT. V shed 8 bases, J shed 3 bases, and the junction held 4 bases outside the gene matches. This CDR3 spans 12 amino acids. The CDR3: CASRQGDYEQYF. The CDR3 bases are TGTGCCAGCCGGCAGGGGGACTACGAGCAGTACTTC.

The CDR3 region is CASSLVAVDEQFF. CDR3 coding DNA: TGTGCCAGCAGCTTAGTAGCAGTCGATGAGCAGTTCTTC. The chain joins TRBV7-2 to TRBJ2-1; D gene ambiguous. This CDR3 has 13 residues. V was clipped by 1 base and J by 8 bases, with 9 bases between them. Germline-derived CDR1 and CDR2 are SGHTA and FQGNSA.

The chain is built from TRBV29-1 and TRBJ1-4; 10 bases are shared with TRBD1. There are 16 residues in the CDR3. Germline V CDR1 and CDR2: SQVTM, ANQGSEA. J lost 8 bases, V lost 1 base, and 10 bases had no gene match. The DNA of the CDR3 is TGCAGCGTTGAAGCGGTGGGGGGGACAGGGGTAGAAAAACTGTTTTTT. Translating it yields CSVEAVGGTGVEKLFF.